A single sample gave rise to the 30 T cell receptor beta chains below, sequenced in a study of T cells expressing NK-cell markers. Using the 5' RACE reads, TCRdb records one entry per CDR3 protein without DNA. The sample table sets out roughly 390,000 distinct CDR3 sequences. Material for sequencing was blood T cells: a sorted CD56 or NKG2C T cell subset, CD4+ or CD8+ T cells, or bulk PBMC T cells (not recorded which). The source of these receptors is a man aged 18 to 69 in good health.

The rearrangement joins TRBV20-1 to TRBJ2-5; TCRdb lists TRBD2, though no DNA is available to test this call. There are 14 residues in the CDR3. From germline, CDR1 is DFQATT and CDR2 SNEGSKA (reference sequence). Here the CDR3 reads CSARLGTSVETQYF.

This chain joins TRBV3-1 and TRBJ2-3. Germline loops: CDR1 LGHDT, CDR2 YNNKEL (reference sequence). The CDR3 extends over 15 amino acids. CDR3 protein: CASSYSHRSTDTQYF.

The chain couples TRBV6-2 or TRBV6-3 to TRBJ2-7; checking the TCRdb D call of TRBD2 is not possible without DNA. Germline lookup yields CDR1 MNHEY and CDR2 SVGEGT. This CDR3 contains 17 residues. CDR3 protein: CASSYYTGSGGWFEQYF.

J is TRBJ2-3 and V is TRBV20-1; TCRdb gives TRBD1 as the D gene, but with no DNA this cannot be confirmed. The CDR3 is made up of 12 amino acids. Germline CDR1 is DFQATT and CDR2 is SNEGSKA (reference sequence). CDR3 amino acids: CSASEDRGTQYF.

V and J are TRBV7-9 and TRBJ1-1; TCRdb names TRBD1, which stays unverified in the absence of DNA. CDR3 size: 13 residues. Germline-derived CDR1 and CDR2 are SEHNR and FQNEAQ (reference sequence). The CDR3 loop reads CASRWGPGTEAFF.

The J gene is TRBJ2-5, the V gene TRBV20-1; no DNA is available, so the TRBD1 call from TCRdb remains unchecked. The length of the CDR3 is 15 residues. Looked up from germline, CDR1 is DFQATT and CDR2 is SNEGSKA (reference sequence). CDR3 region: CSARVREIVSGTQYF.

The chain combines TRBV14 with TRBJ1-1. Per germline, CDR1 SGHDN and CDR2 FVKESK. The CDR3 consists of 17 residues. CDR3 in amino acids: CASSRQRPTARSAEAFF.

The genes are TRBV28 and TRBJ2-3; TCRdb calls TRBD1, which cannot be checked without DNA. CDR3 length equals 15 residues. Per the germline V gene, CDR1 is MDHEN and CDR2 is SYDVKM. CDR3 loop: CASRGIKGGTDTQYF.

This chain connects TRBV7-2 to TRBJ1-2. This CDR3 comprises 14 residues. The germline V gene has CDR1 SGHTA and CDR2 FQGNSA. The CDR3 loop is CASSQARRGYGYTF.

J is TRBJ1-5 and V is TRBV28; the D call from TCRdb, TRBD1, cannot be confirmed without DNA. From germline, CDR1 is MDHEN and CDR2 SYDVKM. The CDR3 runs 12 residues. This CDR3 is CASSAGTQPQHF.

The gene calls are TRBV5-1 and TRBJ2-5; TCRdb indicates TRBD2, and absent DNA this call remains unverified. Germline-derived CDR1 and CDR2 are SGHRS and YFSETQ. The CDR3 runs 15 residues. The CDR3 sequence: CASISAGLAGETQYF.

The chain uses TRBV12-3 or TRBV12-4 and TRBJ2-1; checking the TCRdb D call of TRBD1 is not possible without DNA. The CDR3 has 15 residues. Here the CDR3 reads CASKSPRGNYNEQFF.

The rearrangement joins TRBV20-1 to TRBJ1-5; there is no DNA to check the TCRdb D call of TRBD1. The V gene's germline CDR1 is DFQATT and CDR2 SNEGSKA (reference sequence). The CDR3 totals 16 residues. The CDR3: CSAPDRPTGFGQPQHF.

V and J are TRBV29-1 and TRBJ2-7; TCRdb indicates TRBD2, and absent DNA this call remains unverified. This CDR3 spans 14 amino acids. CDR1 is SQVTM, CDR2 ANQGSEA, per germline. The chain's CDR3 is CSVAGGRKTYEQYF.

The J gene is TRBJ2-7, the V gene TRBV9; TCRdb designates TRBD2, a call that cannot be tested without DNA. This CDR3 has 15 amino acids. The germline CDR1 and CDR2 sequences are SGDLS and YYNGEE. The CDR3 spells CASSVEGGGTYEQYF.

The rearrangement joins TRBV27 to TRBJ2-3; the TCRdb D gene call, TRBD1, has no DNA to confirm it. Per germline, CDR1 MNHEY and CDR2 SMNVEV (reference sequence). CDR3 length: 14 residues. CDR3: CASSLRDVADTQYF.

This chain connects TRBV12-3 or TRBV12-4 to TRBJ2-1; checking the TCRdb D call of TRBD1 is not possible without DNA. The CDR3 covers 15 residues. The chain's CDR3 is CASRNTGEGYNEQFF.

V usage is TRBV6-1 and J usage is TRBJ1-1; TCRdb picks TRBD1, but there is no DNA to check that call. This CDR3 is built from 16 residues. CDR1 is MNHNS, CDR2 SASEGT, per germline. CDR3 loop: CASSVPGGGQITEAFF.

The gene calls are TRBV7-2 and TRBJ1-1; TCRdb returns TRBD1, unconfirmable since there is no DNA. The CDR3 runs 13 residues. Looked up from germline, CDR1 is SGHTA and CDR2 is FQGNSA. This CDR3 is CASSYRGATEAFF.

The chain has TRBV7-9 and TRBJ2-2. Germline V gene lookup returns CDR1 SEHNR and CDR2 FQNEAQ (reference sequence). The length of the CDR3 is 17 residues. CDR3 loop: CASSRKAVRGETGELFF.

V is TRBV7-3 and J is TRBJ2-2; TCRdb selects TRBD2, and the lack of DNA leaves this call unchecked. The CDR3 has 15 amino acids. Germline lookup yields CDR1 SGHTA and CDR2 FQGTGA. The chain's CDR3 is CASRGTSGHTGELFF. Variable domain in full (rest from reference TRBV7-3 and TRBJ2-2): GAGVSQTPSNKVTEKGKYVELRCDPISGHTALYWYRQSLGQGPEFLIYFQGTGAADDSGLPNDRFFAVRPEGSVSTLKIQRTERGDSAVYLCASRGTSGHTGELFFGEGSRLTVL.

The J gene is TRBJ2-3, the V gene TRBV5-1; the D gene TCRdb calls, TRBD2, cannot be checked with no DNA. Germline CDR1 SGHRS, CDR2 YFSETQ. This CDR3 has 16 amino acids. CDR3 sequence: CASSSGTSGAPDTQYF.

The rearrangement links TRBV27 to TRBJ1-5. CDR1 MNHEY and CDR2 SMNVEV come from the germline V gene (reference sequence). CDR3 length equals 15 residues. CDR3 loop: CASKFQGLSNQPQHF.

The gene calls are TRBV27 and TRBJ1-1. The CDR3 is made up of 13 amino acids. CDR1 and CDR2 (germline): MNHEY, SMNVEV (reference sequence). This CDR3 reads CASSLTAGLKAFF.

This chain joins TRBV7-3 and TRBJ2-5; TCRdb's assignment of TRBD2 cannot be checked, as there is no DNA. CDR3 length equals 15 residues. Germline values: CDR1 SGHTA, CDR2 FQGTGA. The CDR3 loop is CASSLTGLAQETQYF.

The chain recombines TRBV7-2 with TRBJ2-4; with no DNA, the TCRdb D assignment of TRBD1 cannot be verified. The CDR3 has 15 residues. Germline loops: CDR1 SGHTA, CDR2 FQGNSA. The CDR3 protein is CASSKEGGTKNIQYF.

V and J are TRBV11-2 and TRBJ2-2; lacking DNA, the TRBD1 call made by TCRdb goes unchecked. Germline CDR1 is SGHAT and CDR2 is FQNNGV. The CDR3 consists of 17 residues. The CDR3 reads CASSLEAGRPNTGELFF. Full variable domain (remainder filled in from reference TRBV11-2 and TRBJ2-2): EAGVAQSPRYKIIEKRQSVAFWCNPISGHATLYWYQQILGQGPKLLIQFQNNGVVDDSQLPKDRFSAERLKGVDSTLKIQPAKLEDSAVYLCASSLEAGRPNTGELFFGEGSRLTVL.

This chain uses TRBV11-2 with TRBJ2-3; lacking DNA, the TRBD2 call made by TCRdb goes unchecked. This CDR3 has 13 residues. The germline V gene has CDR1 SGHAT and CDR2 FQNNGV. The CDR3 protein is CASSPRRVNTQYF.

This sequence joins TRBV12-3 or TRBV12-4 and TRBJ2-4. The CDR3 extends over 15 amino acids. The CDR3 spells CASSFFGLAKNIQYF.

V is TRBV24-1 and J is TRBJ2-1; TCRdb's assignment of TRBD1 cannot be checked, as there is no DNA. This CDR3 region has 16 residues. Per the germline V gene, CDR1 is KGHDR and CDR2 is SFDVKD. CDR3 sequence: CATSDRDRSSYNEQFF.